The 20 T cell receptor beta chains below all came from one sample that was sequenced in a study of blood T cell repertoires in COVID-19. The method was immunoSEQ multiplex PCR; TCRdb's version includes in-frame clones alone and lacks a portion of them. The repertoire consists of about 150,000 clones, with more than 70% occurring once and the leading ten covering 5%. Sequences were obtained from peripheral blood. Receptors were obtained from a woman aged 45-65 years with acute or convalescent COVID-19.

This chain joins TRBV19 and TRBJ2-1; 8 nucleotides line up with TRBD1. Unmatched junction bases numbered 4, after V lost 1 base and J lost 2 bases. The CDR3 is 16 residues long. Germline CDR1 is LNHDA and CDR2 is SQIVND (reference sequence). CDR3 residues: CASSIVGQGPYNEQFF. For the CDR3, the DNA is TGTGCCAGTAGTATAGTCGGACAGGGCCCCTACAATGAGCAGTTCTTC.

The chain recombines TRBV18 with TRBJ2-5; D is perhaps TRBD1 (5 bases). Deletions cut 3 bases from V and 4 bases from J, with 15 bases between. The CDR3 covers 15 residues. Looked up from germline, CDR1 is KGHSH and CDR2 is LQKENI. The CDR3 DNA sequence: TGTGCCAGCTCACCCCCCGGACAACCTTCAGAGACCCAGTACTTC. Translating it yields CASSPPGQPSETQYF.

The V gene is TRBV6-5, the J gene TRBJ1-5; 7 nucleotides match TRBD1. V lost 5 bases and J lost 6; bases outside the gene matches: 10. From germline, CDR1 is MNHEY and CDR2 SVGAGI. CDR3 length: 15 residues. The chain's CDR3 is CASSSTGGGVQPQHF. The DNA for the CDR3 is TGTGCCAGCAGTAGCACGGGAGGGGGCGTTCAGCCCCAGCATTTT.

This rearrangement joins TRBV9 to TRBJ1-3; 7 bases agree with TRBD1. V shed 5 bases, J shed 0 bases, and the junction held 2 bases outside the gene matches. Per the germline V gene, CDR1 is SGDLS and CDR2 is YYNGEE. The CDR3 runs to 14 residues. In DNA, the CDR3 is TGTGCCAGCAGTCCAGGGGGCTCTGGAAACACCATATATTTT. Protein product: CASSPGGSGNTIYF.

This chain connects TRBV6-5 to TRBJ1-1; no clear D gene. Looked up from germline, CDR1 is MNHEY and CDR2 is SVGAGI. The V end lost 6 bases, the J end lost 4 bases, and 12 bases lay between the germline ends. The CDR3 runs 13 residues. The DNA of the CDR3 is TGTGCCAGCAGCTCCGGAGAGAGCACTGAAGCTTTCTTT. Translated: CASSSGESTEAFF.

V is TRBV7-3 and J is TRBJ2-1, with 11 bases aligning to TRBD2. Looked up from germline, CDR1 is SGHTA and CDR2 is FQGTGA. V was pared by 4 bases and J by 7 bases, with 9 bases of the junction left unmatched. This CDR3 comprises 16 residues. CDR3: CASSSRSGGAENEQFF. The CDR3 DNA follows: TGTGCCAGCAGCTCCCGTAGCGGGGGGGCCGAGAATGAGCAGTTCTTC.

The chain uses TRBV18 and TRBJ1-2; possible D gene TRBD1, 6 bases. There are 15 residues in the CDR3. Trimming cost V 5 bases and J 6 bases, with 19 bases left between them. Germline CDR1 and CDR2: KGHSH and LQKENI. The CDR3 bases are TGTGCCAGCTCATCATACAGGGAAGTGAGCAATGGCTACACCTTC. Protein product: CASSSYREVSNGYTF.

This chain joins TRBV6-5 and TRBJ2-5; possible D gene TRBD2, 6 bases. In germline, CDR1 is MNHEY, CDR2 SVGAGI. The germline V and J ends were trimmed by 0 bases and 5 bases, with 13 bases remaining between them. CDR3 length: 15 residues. The CDR3 loop is CASSYSRGTGETQYF. CDR3 nucleotide sequence: TGTGCCAGCAGTTACTCACGGGGGACGGGGGAGACCCAGTACTTC.

The J gene is TRBJ1-3, the V gene TRBV6-5; maybe TRBD1 (5 bases). Trimming stripped 6 bases from V and 0 bases from J, with 9 bases between. Germline CDR1 is MNHEY and CDR2 is SVGAGI. CDR3 length equals 14 residues. The CDR3 protein is CASSKTGSGNTIYF. The CDR3 nucleotides read TGTGCCAGCAGCAAAACAGGCTCTGGAAACACCATATATTTT.

The CDR3 here is CASRGQGRYTF. The CDR3 DNA sequence: TGTGCCAGCAGGGGACAGGGCCGCTACACCTTC. The chain joins TRBV6-5 to TRBJ1-2; 9 bases match TRBD1. Germline CDR1 and CDR2: MNHEY and SVGAGI. This CDR3 region has 11 residues. The trim removed 6 bases at V and 9 bases at J, leaving 2 bases unmatched.

In this sample, this clone turned up once. The CDR3 bases are TGTGCCAGCAGTAGGACAGGGGCCGGAGCTAATGAAAAACTGTTTTTT. Translation gives CASSRTGAGANEKLFF. The chain carries TRBV27 and TRBJ1-4; 9 bases are a match to TRBD1. V shed 5 bases, J shed 3 bases, and the junction held 7 bases outside the gene matches. Germline loops: CDR1 MNHEY, CDR2 SMNVEV (reference sequence). The CDR3 runs to 16 residues.

This chain joins TRBV5-1 and TRBJ1-2; D unresolved. This CDR3 has 14 amino acids. V was shortened by 0 bases and J by 4 bases, with 10 bases between the two germline ends. Germline V gene sequence: CDR1 SGHRS, CDR2 YFSETQ. The CDR3 DNA follows: TGCGCCAGCAGCTTGGTTCAAGCAGGCTATGGCTACACCTTC. Residues: CASSLVQAGYGYTF.

By frequency in the sample, this clone is large. The rearrangement links TRBV28 to TRBJ1-2; perhaps TRBD1 as D (6 bases). Trimming took 7 bases from V and 8 from J, leaving 14 bases between them. The CDR3 length is 12 residues. CDR1 and CDR2 from the germline V gene are MDHEN and SYDVKM. CDR3 region: CASKRGQGGYTF. The DNA for the CDR3 is TGTGCCAGCAAGAGGGGCCAGGGGGGCTACACCTTC.

The chain recombines TRBV3-1 (or the pseudogene TRBV3-2) with TRBJ2-7, with 7 bases matching TRBD1. Germline CDR1 reads LGHDT; CDR2 reads YNNKEL (reference sequence). With 1 base clipped from V and 6 bases from J, the junction kept 6 bases outside the gene matches. This CDR3 region has 14 residues. In nucleotides, the CDR3 is TGTGCCAGCAGCCAAGGACAGGGTTGGTCCGAGCAGTACTTC. Encoded protein: CASSQGQGWSEQYF.

The chain couples TRBV7-2 to TRBJ2-1, with TRBD2 matching over 8 bases. Germline V gene lookup returns CDR1 SGHTA and CDR2 FQGNSA. Trimming cost V 3 bases and J 12 bases; bases outside gene matches: 7. The CDR3 length is 13 residues. CDR3 sequence (DNA): TGTGCCAGCAGCTTCACCGGGACTAGGGGGCAGTTCTTC. Translation: CASSFTGTRGQFF.

The V gene is TRBV2, the J gene TRBJ2-5; 15 bases are shared with TRBD2. This CDR3 comprises 16 residues. J lost 0 bases, V lost 6 bases, and 2 bases had no gene match. The germline V gene has CDR1 SNHLY and CDR2 FYNNEI. The CDR3 reads CASSGTSGGYQETQYF. In nucleotides, the CDR3 is TGTGCCAGCAGCGGGACTAGCGGGGGGTACCAAGAGACCCAGTACTTC.

The chain uses TRBV6-5 and TRBJ2-3, with a possible D match to TRBD1 (5 bases). The V end was cut by 5 bases, the J end by 5 bases, with 8 bases between. Germline loops: CDR1 MNHEY, CDR2 SVGAGI. The CDR3 is 12 amino acids. CDR3 DNA: TGTGCCAGCAGTACAGGAGTAGATACGCAGTATTTT. Translated, it gives CASSTGVDTQYF.

The sample holds a few counts of this clone. The chain joins TRBV5-1 to TRBJ2-1, with 10 bases aligning to TRBD1. CDR1 SGHRS and CDR2 YFSETQ come from the germline V gene. With V trimmed by 3 bases and J by 6 bases, 9 bases remained unmatched. The CDR3 spans 16 residues. DNA of the CDR3: TGCGCCAGCAGCTCCCGGACAGGGGGGATTCGCAATGAGCAGTTCTTC. This encodes CASSSRTGGIRNEQFF.

The rearrangement links TRBV19 to TRBJ1-5, with 7 bases lining up with TRBD1. CDR3 size: 14 residues. V shed 7 bases and J 9 bases; nucleotides not matched to a gene: 12. CDR1 and CDR2 from the germline V gene are LNHDA and SQIVND (reference sequence). The CDR3 spells CASNLARDRVPQHF. The CDR3 coding sequence is TGTGCCAGTAACCTCGCCAGGGACAGAGTGCCCCAGCATTTT.

The CDR3 nucleotides are TGTGCCAGCAGCAAGGGGGGGGACCGGAGGCCCCAGCATTTT. Protein: CASSKGGDRRPQHF. This chain uses TRBV5-6 with TRBJ1-5; D possibly corresponds to TRBD1 (6 bases). The CDR3 sequence is 14 residues long. V was pared by 4 bases and J by 9 bases, with 17 bases between. Germline V gene sequence: CDR1 SGHDT, CDR2 YYEEEE.